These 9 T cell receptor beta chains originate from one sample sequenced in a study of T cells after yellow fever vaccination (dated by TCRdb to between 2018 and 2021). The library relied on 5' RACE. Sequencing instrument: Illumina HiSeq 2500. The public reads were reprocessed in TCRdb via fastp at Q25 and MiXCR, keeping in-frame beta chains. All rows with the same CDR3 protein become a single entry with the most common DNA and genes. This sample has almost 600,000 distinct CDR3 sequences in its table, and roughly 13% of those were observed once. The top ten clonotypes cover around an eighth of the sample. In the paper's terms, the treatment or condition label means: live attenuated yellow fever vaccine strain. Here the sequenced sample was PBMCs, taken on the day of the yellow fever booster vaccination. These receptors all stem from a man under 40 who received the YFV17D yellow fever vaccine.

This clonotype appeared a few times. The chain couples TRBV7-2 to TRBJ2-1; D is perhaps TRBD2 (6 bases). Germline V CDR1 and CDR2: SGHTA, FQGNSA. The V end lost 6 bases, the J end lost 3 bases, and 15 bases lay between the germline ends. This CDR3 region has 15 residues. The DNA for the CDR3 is TGTGCCAGCAGAGGAGGCGGGATTAACTACAATGAGCAGTTCTTC. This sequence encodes CASRGGGINYNEQFF.

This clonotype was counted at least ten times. CDR3: CASSVSGPDEQFF. CDR3 bases: TGTGCCAGCAGCGTATCGGGTCCGGATGAGCAGTTCTTC. V usage is TRBV9 and J usage is TRBJ2-1; D ambiguous. V dropped 1 base and J dropped 8 bases, with 10 bases sitting between them. This CDR3 region has 13 residues. Germline V gene sequence: CDR1 SGDLS, CDR2 YYNGEE.

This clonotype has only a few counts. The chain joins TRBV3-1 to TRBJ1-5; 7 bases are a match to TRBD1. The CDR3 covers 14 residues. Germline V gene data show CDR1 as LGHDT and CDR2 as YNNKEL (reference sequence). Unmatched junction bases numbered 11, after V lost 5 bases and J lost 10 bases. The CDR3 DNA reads TGTGCCAGCAGCACCCGACAGGGTCACGCACCCCAGCATTTT. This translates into CASSTRQGHAPQHF.

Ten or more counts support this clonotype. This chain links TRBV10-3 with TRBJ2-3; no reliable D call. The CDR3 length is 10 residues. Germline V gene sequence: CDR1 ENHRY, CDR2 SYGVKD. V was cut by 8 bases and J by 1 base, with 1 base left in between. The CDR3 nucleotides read TGTGCCATCGGCACAGATACGCAGTATTTT. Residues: CAIGTDTQYF.

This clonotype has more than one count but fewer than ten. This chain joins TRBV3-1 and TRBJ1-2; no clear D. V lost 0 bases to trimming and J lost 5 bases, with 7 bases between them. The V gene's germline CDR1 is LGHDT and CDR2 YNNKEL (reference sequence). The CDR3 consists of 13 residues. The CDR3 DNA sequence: TGTGCCAGCAGCCAAGAAACGGCTTATGGCTACACCTTC. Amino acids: CASSQETAYGYTF.

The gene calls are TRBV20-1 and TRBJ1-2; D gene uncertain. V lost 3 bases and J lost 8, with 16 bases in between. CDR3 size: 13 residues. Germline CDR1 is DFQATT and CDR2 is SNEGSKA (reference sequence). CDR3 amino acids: CSARVPRGDGYTF. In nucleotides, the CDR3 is TGCAGTGCTAGGGTCCCTCGGGGAGACGGCTACACCTTC.

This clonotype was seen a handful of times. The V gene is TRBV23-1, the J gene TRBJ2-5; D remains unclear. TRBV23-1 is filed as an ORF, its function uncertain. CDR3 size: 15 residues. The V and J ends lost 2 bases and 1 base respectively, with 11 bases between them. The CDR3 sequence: CASSQREATQETQYF. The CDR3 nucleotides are TGCGCCAGCAGTCAAAGAGAGGCAACCCAAGAGACCCAGTACTTC.

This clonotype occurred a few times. The DNA for the CDR3 is TGCAGTGTGGGACAGGGAACCTCCCCGGAGACCCAGTACTTC. Translation: CSVGQGTSPETQYF. The V gene is TRBV20-1, the J gene TRBJ2-5; 9 nucleotides line up with TRBD1. The CDR3 has 14 residues. The trim removed 7 bases at V and 5 bases at J, leaving 11 bases unmatched. From germline, CDR1 is DFQATT and CDR2 SNEGSKA (reference sequence).

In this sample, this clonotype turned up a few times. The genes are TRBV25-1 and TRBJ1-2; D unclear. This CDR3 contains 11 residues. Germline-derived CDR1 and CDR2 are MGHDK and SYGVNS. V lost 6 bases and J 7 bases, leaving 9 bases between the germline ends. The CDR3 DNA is TGTGCCAGCAGGACCCTGTCTGGCTACACCTTC. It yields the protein CASRTLSGYTF.